The next 15 T cell receptor beta chains were all read from a single sample in a study of CD8 T cells in Susac syndrome. With random hexamers, reverse transcription was performed on about 0.5 to 1 ug of RNA. In TCRdb, the immunoSEQ multiplex PCR reads were re-called with MiXCR into one record per CDR3 protein. This table holds 240,000 or so distinct CDR3 sequences, 90% to 97% found once. The specimen was CD4+ T cells from PBMCs. These receptors all come from a human donor with Susac syndrome.

The chain is built from TRBV9 and TRBJ2-2; possibly TRBD1 for D (5 bases). The CDR3 runs 14 residues. Between the trimmed V and J ends, which lost 3 bases and 3 bases, there was a span of 9 bases. Germline lookup yields CDR1 SGDLS and CDR2 YYNGEE. CDR3 sequence reads: CASSARTYTGELFF. CDR3 sequence (DNA): TGTGCCAGCAGCGCAAGGACATACACCGGGGAGCTGTTTTTT.

This chain links TRBV11-2 with TRBJ1-4; possibly TRBD1 for D (6 bases). From germline, CDR1 is SGHAT and CDR2 FQNNGV. The V and J ends lost 0 bases and 4 bases respectively, with 9 bases between them. This CDR3 region has 15 residues. CDR3 loop: CASSLDGGYNEKLFF. CDR3 coding DNA: TGTGCCAGCAGCTTAGATGGGGGCTATAATGAAAAACTGTTTTTT.

This chain joins TRBV14 and TRBJ2-2; 12 nucleotides line up with TRBD2. V lost 4 bases, J lost 6 bases, and 6 bases stayed unmatched. The germline CDR1 and CDR2 sequences are SGHDN and FVKESK. This CDR3 has 16 residues. The CDR3 nucleotides are TGTGCCAGCAGCCTCGGACTAGCGGGAAGTGCCGGGGAGCTGTTTTTT. The encoded protein is CASSLGLAGSAGELFF. Full variable domain (outside the CDR3, taken from reference TRBV14 and TRBJ2-2): EAGVTQFPSHSVIEKGQTVTLRCDPISGHDNLYWYRRVMGKEIKFLLHFVKESKQDESGMPNNRFLAERTGGTYSTLKVQPAELEDSGVYFCASSLGLAGSAGELFFGEGSRLTVL.

This clonotype was detected once. The V and J genes are TRBV28 and TRBJ2-3, with D perhaps TRBD2 (6 bases). Germline assignment: CDR1 MDHEN and CDR2 SYDVKM. Trimming took 7 bases from V and 1 from J, leaving 12 bases between them. CDR3 length: 14 residues. The CDR3 here is CASIGGGRTDTQYF. The CDR3 coding sequence is TGTGCCAGCATCGGGGGAGGTCGCACAGATACGCAGTATTTT. Combining the CDR3 with reference TRBV28 and TRBJ2-3 gives the whole variable domain DVKVTQSSRYLVKRTGEKVFLECVQDMDHENMFWYRQDPGLGLRLIYFSYDVKMKEKGDIPEGYSVSREKKERFSLILESASTNQTSMYLCASIGGGRTDTQYFGPGTRLTVL.

The CDR3 protein is CASSRPHPMNTEAFF. As DNA, the CDR3 is TGTGCCAGCAGCCGACCACACCCGATGAACACTGAAGCTTTCTTT. The genes are TRBV7-2 and TRBJ1-1; D gene ambiguous. The length of the CDR3 is 15 residues. Trimming shortened V by 5 bases and J by 0 bases, and 13 bases separated the two germline ends. Per the germline V gene, CDR1 is SGHTA and CDR2 is FQGNSA.

The table lists this clonotype with a count of one. The rearrangement joins TRBV7-8 to TRBJ1-2; 7 bases fit TRBD1. V lost 4 bases and J lost 2; bases outside the gene matches: 7. Germline CDR1 and CDR2: SGHVS and FQNEAQ. This CDR3 contains 15 residues. CDR3 protein: CASSSRQGPNYGYTF. CDR3 bases: TGTGCCAGCAGCTCGAGACAGGGCCCGAACTATGGCTACACCTTC.

This clonotype was observed once. J is TRBJ2-1 and V is TRBV24-1; tentative D call: TRBD1 (6 bases). The CDR3 runs to 15 residues. CDR1 and CDR2 (germline): KGHDR, SFDVKD. V shed 0 bases and J shed 12 bases, with 17 bases lying between them. CDR3 residues: CATSDLGTTTMRQFF. CDR3 coding DNA: TGTGCCACCAGTGATTTGGGGACAACCACAATGAGGCAGTTCTTC.

The chain couples TRBV30 to TRBJ2-5, with TRBD2 matching 7 bases. Germline V gives CDR1 GTSNPN, CDR2 SVGIG (reference sequence). The length of the CDR3 is 16 residues. Trimming removed 0 bases from V and 4 bases from J; junction bases left unmatched: 11. The chain's CDR3 is CAWSVLSPTSSETQYF. CDR3 sequence (DNA): TGTGCCTGGAGTGTACTCAGCCCGACTAGCTCAGAGACCCAGTACTTC. Combining the CDR3 with reference TRBV30 and TRBJ2-5 gives the whole variable domain SQTIHQWPATLVQPVGSPLSLECTVEGTSNPNLYWYRQAAGRGLQLLFYSVGIGQISSEVPQNLSASRPQDRQFILSSKKLLLSDSGFYLCAWSVLSPTSSETQYFGPGTRLLVL.

The V and J genes are TRBV10-3 and TRBJ2-3; no firm D call. V was clipped by 3 bases and J by 3 bases, with 13 bases between them. This CDR3 is built from 15 residues. Germline assignment: CDR1 ENHRY and CDR2 SYGVKD. The CDR3 loop reads CAISDGSGSTDTQYF. DNA for the CDR3: TGTGCCATCAGTGATGGGTCCGGTTCTACAGATACGCAGTATTTT.

V usage is TRBV20-1 and J usage is TRBJ2-7; D gene unclear. The V gene's germline CDR1 is DFQATT and CDR2 SNEGSKA (reference sequence). V lost 5 bases and J 2 bases, leaving 16 bases between the germline ends. The CDR3 contains 14 residues. Here the CDR3 reads CSAQTQSWTYEQYF. The CDR3 DNA follows: TGCAGTGCTCAAACCCAATCATGGACCTACGAGCAGTACTTC.

The chain uses TRBV7-3 and TRBJ2-3; TRBD1 is a possible D gene (6 bases). V gave up 5 bases and J gave up 0 bases, with 18 bases separating them. This CDR3 spans 17 amino acids. Germline V gene data show CDR1 as SGHTA and CDR2 as FQGTGA. The CDR3 protein is CASSPNLGHPSTDTQYF. DNA for the CDR3: TGTGCCAGCAGCCCTAACCTGGGACACCCTAGCACAGATACGCAGTATTTT.

This clonotype has just one count. The chain recombines TRBV14 with TRBJ2-3; no reliable D call. Per germline, CDR1 SGHDN and CDR2 FVKESK. This CDR3 contains 11 residues. V gave up 2 bases and J gave up 6 bases, with 3 bases separating them. CDR3 bases: TGTGCCAGCAGCCAAAGCGATACGCAGTATTTT. The encoded protein is CASSQSDTQYF.

The count of this clonotype is one. The chain carries TRBV5-5 and TRBJ2-1; D call uncertain. Trimming left V 0 bases short and J 2 bases short, with 12 bases between. The CDR3 contains 16 residues. Per the germline V gene, CDR1 is SGHKS and CDR2 is YYEKEE (reference sequence). CDR3 coding DNA: TGTGCCAGCAGCTTGGATCGCGGAGAGACCTACAATGAGCAGTTCTTC. Translation gives CASSLDRGETYNEQFF. The full variable domain, completed using reference TRBV5-5 and TRBJ2-1, is DAGVTQSPTHLIKTRGQQVTLRCSPISGHKSVSWYQQVLGQGPQFIFQYYEKEERGRGNFPDRFSARQFPNYSSELNVNALLLGDSALYLCASSLDRGETYNEQFFGPGTRLTVL.

This rearrangement joins TRBV18 to TRBJ1-5, with TRBD1 identical over 8 bases. The CDR3 has 18 amino acids. V lost 4 bases and J lost 0; bases outside the gene matches: 11. Germline V CDR1 and CDR2: KGHSH, LQKENI. CDR3 region: CASSRRSQGGNSNQPQHF. DNA of the CDR3: TGTGCCAGCTCACGCAGATCACAGGGGGGAAATAGCAATCAGCCCCAGCATTTT. The full variable domain, rest sourced from reference TRBV18 and TRBJ1-5, is NAGVMQNPRHLVRRRGQEARLRCSPMKGHSHVYWYRQLPEEGLKFMVYLQKENIIDESGMPKERFSAEFPKEGPSILRIQQVVRGDSAAYFCASSRRSQGGNSNQPQHFGDGTRLSIL.

The J gene is TRBJ2-1, the V gene TRBV18; perhaps TRBD2 as D (5 bases). Germline V gene lookup returns CDR1 KGHSH and CDR2 LQKENI. V was shortened by 0 bases and J by 8 bases, with 11 bases between the two germline ends. The CDR3 consists of 14 residues. This CDR3 reads CASSPPLAVDEQFF. The CDR3 coding sequence is TGTGCCAGCTCACCACCGCTAGCCGTGGATGAGCAGTTCTTC.